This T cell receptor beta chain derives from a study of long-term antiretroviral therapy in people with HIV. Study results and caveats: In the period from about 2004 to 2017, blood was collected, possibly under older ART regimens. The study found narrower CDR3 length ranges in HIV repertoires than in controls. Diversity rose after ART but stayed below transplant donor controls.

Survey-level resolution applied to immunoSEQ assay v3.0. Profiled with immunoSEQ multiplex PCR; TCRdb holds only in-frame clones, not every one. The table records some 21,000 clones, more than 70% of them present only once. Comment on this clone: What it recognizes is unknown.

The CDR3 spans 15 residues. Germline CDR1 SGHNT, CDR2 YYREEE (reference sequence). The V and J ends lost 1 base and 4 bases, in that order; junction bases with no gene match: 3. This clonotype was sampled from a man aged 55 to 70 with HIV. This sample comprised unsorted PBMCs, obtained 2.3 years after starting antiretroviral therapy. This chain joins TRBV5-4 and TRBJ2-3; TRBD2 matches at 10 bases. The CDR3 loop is CASSLPSGRPDTQYF. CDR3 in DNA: TGTGCCAGCAGCTTGCCTAGCGGGAGACCAGATACGCAGTATTTT.